Here is one T cell receptor (beta chain) with its context. RNA totalling about 0.45 to 1 ug underwent reverse transcription with random hexamers. TCRdb processed the immunoSEQ multiplex PCR reads anew with MiXCR; each CDR3 protein has one entry. The profile shows about 190,000 distinct CDR3 sequences, roughly 92% of them singletons. The sample is drawn from a study of CD8 T cells in Susac syndrome. J gave up 5 bases and V 3 bases, and 11 bases lay outside the gene matches. Per the germline V gene, CDR1 is LNHDA and CDR2 is SQIVND (reference sequence). The length of the CDR3 is 16 residues. The sequencing input was CD4+ T cells from PBMCs. This TCR was recovered from a human donor in good health. The chain combines TRBV19 with TRBJ2-3; 7 nucleotides align to TRBD2. CDR3 in DNA: TGTGCCAGTAGTATTGGTGGAGTGTCGGGGGGAGATACGCAGTATTTT. Protein sequence: CASSIGGVSGGDTQYF.